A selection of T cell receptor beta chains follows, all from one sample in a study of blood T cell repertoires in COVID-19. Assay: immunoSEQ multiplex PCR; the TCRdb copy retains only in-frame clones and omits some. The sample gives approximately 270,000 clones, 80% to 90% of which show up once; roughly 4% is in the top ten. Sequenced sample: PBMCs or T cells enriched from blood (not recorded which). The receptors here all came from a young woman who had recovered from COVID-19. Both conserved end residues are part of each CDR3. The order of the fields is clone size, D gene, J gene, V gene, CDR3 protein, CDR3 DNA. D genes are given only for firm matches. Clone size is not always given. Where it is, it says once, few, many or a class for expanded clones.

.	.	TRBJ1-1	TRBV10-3	CATWVGDIPTEAFF	TGTGCCACCTGGGTGGGGGACATACCAACTGAAGCTTTCTTT
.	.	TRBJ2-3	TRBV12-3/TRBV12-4	CASSPGGAGTQYF	TGTGCCAGCAGCCCTGGAGGGGCGGGTACGCAGTATTTT
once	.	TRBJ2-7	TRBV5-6	CASSWRFMYEQYF	TGTGCCAGCAGCTGGAGGTTTATGTACGAGCAGTACTTC
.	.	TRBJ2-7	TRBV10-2	CASSEQQGYEQYF	TGCGCCAGCAGTGAGCAACAGGGTTACGAGCAGTACTTC
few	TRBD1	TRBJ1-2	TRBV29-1	CSVDGRGIGANYGYTF	TGCAGCGTTGACGGCAGGGGGATAGGAGCTAACTATGGCTACACCTTC
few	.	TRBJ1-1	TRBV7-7	CASSLRVHTEAFF	TGTGCCAGCAGCTTGAGGGTTCACACTGAAGCTTTCTTT
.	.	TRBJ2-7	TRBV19	CASSAGNSEQYF	TGTGCCAGTAGTGCGGGGAACTCCGAGCAGTACTTC
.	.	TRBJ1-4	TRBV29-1	CSVWRGKLFF	TGCAGCGTGTGGAGGGGAAAACTGTTTTTT
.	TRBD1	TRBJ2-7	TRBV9	CASSGQGFEQYF	TGTGCCAGCAGCGGACAGGGGTTCGAGCAGTACTTC
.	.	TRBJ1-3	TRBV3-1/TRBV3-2	CASSHFLDSSGNTIYF	TGTGCCAGCAGCCATTTTCTTGACAGCTCTGGAAACACCATATATTTT
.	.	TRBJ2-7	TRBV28	CASIKRWAGQVEQYF	TGTGCCAGCATCAAACGGTGGGCAGGGCAGGTCGAGCAGTACTTC
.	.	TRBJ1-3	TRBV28	CASSVGDIGYTIYF	TGTGCCAGCAGTGTCGGAGATATCGGTTACACCATATATTTT
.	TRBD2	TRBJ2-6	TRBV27	CASSDGGAFSGANVLTF	TGTGCCAGCAGTGACGGGGGGGCCTTCTCTGGGGCCAACGTCCTGACTTTC
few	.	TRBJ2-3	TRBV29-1	CSVDFTDTQYF	TGCAGCGTTGACTTCACAGATACGCAGTATTTT
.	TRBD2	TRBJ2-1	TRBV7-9	CASSHSRLLAKHSYNEQFF	TGTGCCAGCAGCCATAGCCGGCTACTAGCGAAACATTCCTACAATGAGCAGTTCTTC
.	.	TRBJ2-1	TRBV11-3	CASSVRGSSSYNEQFF	TGTGCCAGCAGCGTCCGAGGGAGTAGCTCCTACAATGAGCAGTTCTTC
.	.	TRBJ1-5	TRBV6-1	CASSELENSNQPQHF	TGTGCCAGCAGTGAACTTGAGAATAGCAATCAGCCCCAGCATTTT
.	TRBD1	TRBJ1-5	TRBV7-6	CASSATGDSNQPQHF	TGTGCCAGCAGCGCTACAGGGGATAGCAATCAGCCCCAGCATTTT
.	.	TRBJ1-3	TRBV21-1	CASSKSSLCSGNTIYF	TGTGCCAGCAGCAAAAGCTCCCTTTGTTCTGGAAACACCATATATTTT
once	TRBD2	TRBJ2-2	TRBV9	CASSVVAGGPTGELFF	TGTGCCAGCAGCGTAGTAGCGGGAGGGCCAACCGGGGAGCTGTTTTTT
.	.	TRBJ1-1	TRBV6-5	CASGQKMNTEAFF	TGTGCCAGCGGCCAAAAGATGAACACTGAAGCTTTCTTT
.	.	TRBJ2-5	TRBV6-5	CASSYSLSQETQYF	TGTGCCAGCAGTTACTCGCTGAGTCAAGAGACCCAGTACTTC
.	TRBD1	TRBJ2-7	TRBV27	CASRRGQGVYEQYF	TGTGCCAGCAGAAGGGGACAGGGTGTCTACGAGCAGTACTTC
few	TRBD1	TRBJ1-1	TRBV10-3	CAISPLDREEDEAFF	TGTGCCATCAGTCCACTAGACAGGGAGGAGGATGAAGCTTTCTTT
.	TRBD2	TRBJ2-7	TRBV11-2	CASRTSGRRSYEQYF	TGTGCCAGCAGGACTAGCGGGAGGCGGTCCTACGAGCAGTACTTC
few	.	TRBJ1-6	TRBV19	CASSMAPELSSYNSPLHF	TGTGCCAGTAGTATGGCCCCGGAGCTAAGCTCCTATAATTCACCCCTCCACTTT
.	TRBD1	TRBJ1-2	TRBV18	CASSLQGEREGYTF	TGTGCCAGCTCACTACAGGGGGAGAGAGAGGGCTACACCTTC
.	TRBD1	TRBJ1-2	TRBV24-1	CATSDPDRAGGYTF	TGTGCCACCAGTGACCCCGACAGGGCGGGCGGCTACACCTTC
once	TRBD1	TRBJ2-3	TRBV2	CASKGQGGTDTQYF	TGTGCCAGCAAGGGACAGGGGGGCACAGATACGCAGTATTTT
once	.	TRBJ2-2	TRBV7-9	CASSLGGTGELFF	TGTGCCAGCAGCCTGGGGGGTACCGGGGAGCTGTTTTTT
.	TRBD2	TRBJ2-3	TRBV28	CASRLAGVVDTQYF	TGTGCCAGCAGACTAGCGGGAGTAGTGGATACGCAGTATTTT
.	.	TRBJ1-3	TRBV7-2	CASSLSGWDTIYF	TGTGCCAGCAGCTTATCAGGGTGGGACACCATATATTTT
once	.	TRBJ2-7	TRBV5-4	CASSFGGNRVSAYEQYF	TGTGCCAGCAGCTTCGGGGGGAACAGGGTCTCGGCATACGAGCAGTACTTC
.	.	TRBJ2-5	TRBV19	CASSIVSGLEQETQYF	TGTGCCAGTAGTATAGTTTCAGGGCTGGAGCAAGAGACCCAGTACTTC
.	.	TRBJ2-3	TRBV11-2	CASSFGGDTQYF	TGTGCCAGCAGCTTTGGAGGGGATACGCAGTATTTT
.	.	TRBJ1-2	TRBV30	CAWSVFLDSFDGYTF	TGTGCCTGGAGTGTATTCTTAGACAGCTTTGATGGCTACACCTTC
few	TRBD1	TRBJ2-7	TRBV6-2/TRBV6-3	CASSRTGKYEQYF	TGTGCCAGCAGTCGGACAGGGAAATACGAGCAGTACTTC
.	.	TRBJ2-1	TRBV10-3	CAIEDANEQFF	TGTGCCATCGAGGATGCCAATGAGCAGTTCTTC
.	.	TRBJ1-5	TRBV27	CASSPTLGRINQPQHF	TGTGCCAGCAGTCCCACCTTGGGCCGGATTAATCAGCCCCAGCATTTT
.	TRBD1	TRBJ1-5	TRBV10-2	CASSGQGGNQPQHF	TGCGCCAGCAGCGGACAGGGGGGCAATCAGCCCCAGCATTTT
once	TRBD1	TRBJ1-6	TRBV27	CASMTGMNYSPLHF	TGTGCCAGCATGACAGGGATGAATTACTCACCCCTCCACTTT
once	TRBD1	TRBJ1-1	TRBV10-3	CAIRRQGDTEAFF	TGTGCCATCAGGAGACAGGGTGACACTGAAGCTTTCTTT